The present T cell receptor (beta chain) was sequenced within a study of blood T cell repertoires in COVID-19. Overall study: Samples came from the United States, Italy and Spain, spanning acute and convalescent COVID-19. PBMCs, B-cell-depleted T cells, or T cells provided the cDNA or gDNA that made up the material.

Germline loops: CDR1 LNHDA, CDR2 SQIVND (reference sequence). The CDR3 runs to 14 residues. J gave up 3 bases and V 6 bases, and 2 bases lay outside the gene matches. Original data processing: Estimates of nucleated cell counts were drawn from the amplification of reference gene primers. Here immunoSEQ multiplex PCR was the method, and the copy in TCRdb shows in-frame clones only, minus some. From that table come the V and J calls and clone size; the DNA was used to work out D and trimming. The sample records 95,000 to 110,000 clones, 70% to 90% being singletons. This chain uses TRBV19 with TRBJ2-1; 10 bases agree with TRBD1. This TCR came from a man in his forties or fifties in a cohort sampled during active COVID-19. Material: peripheral blood. This CDR3 is CASRRDRGYNEQFF. The CDR3 DNA reads TGTGCCAGTAGGCGGGACAGGGGCTACAATGAGCAGTTCTTC.